This T cell receptor (beta chain) was obtained from a study of tumor-infiltrating lymphocytes in primary liver carcinoma. Germline DNA was extracted alongside blood RNA, which was obtained from unsorted whole blood. Investigators obtained 4 to 4.5 milliliters of peripheral blood ahead of surgery. Researchers generated TCR beta cDNA from about 500 ng of total RNA, relying on a constant-region primer. It was through three nested multiplex PCR rounds of slightly modified ARM-PCR that TCR beta libraries arose. TCRdb called the multiplex PCR reads again in MiXCR, with one record for every CDR3 protein. Of about 300,000 distinct CDR3 sequences detected, less than 75% appear once; the ten largest clones hold roughly 9%. A note on this clonotype: A read error may account for a junction end that differs from germline.

The sequenced sample consisted of peripheral blood. The source of this sequence is a man in his forties with primary liver carcinoma and hepatitis B virus infection.

The CDR3 nucleotides read TGTACCAGCAACCTCCGGGAGTACAATGAGCAGTTCTTC. Translated: CTSNLREYNEQFF. The rearrangement joins TRBV11-3 to TRBJ2-1; possible D gene TRBD2, 6 bases. There are 13 residues in the CDR3. Germline CDR1 is SGHNT and CDR2 is YENEEA.